This record looks at one T cell receptor (beta chain) sequence and its context. This sample was taken from a study of blood T cell repertoires in COVID-19. Study-level background: Sites in the United States, Italy and Spain provided acute and convalescent COVID-19 samples.

As originally analysed: Scientists estimated how many nucleated cells there were by amplifying reference gene primers. Assay: immunoSEQ multiplex PCR; the TCRdb copy retains only in-frame clones and omits some. From that table come the V and J calls and clone size; the DNA was used to work out D and trimming. The sample consists of tens of thousands of clones, about 90% of them appearing once. The CDR3 runs 13 residues. CDR1 and CDR2 (germline): SGHNT, YYREEE (reference sequence). Trimming took off 0 bases at V and 3 bases at J, with 5 bases between the two ends. The source of this sequence is a human donor in a cohort sampled during active COVID-19. The chain is built from TRBV5-4 and TRBJ2-3; D remains unclear. What was sequenced was peripheral blood. The CDR3 nucleotides read TGTGCCAGCAGCTTGGCCAGGACAGATACGCAGTATTTT. Amino acids: CASSLARTDTQYF.